This is a list of T cell receptor beta chains from one sample in a study of blood T cell repertoires in COVID-19. Profiled with immunoSEQ multiplex PCR; TCRdb holds only in-frame clones, not every one. The repertoire holds roughly 130,000 clones, with 70% to 85% as singletons. The material sequenced was peripheral blood. The source of these receptors is a man aged 55 to 69 with acute or convalescent COVID-19. Each CDR3 is given with its conserved first and last residue.

j_call: TRBJ1-5; v_call: TRBV7-9; cdr3_aa: CASSSDGNQPQHF
j_call: TRBJ2-3; v_call: TRBV4-3; cdr3_aa: CASSHAMGAGGGATQYF
j_call: TRBJ1-1; v_call: TRBV6-5; cdr3_aa: CASEKDRLNTEAFF
j_call: TRBJ2-3; v_call: TRBV5-1; cdr3_aa: CASRTSGSTDTQYF
j_call: TRBJ1-1; v_call: TRBV28; cdr3_aa: CASIIGRGWDTEAFF
j_call: TRBJ2-5; v_call: TRBV7-8; cdr3_aa: CASSSDAARSWETQYF
j_call: TRBJ1-5; v_call: TRBV18; cdr3_aa: CASSRQGASNQPQHF
j_call: TRBJ2-1; v_call: TRBV10-3; cdr3_aa: CAISRDRGVYNEQFF
j_call: TRBJ2-7; v_call: TRBV10-3; cdr3_aa: CAISESGPAEQYF
j_call: TRBJ2-5; v_call: TRBV27; cdr3_aa: CASSPDWTSWETQYF
j_call: TRBJ2-3; v_call: TRBV11-3; cdr3_aa: CASSPGAGGGTDTQYF
j_call: TRBJ2-1; v_call: TRBV2; cdr3_aa: CASKREGPSDEQFF
j_call: TRBJ1-5; v_call: TRBV25-1; cdr3_aa: CASSDFLAGQGPGQPQHF
j_call: TRBJ2-3; v_call: TRBV19; cdr3_aa: CASSQETGTSGSLDTQYF
j_call: TRBJ2-7; v_call: TRBV6-2/TRBV6-3; cdr3_aa: CASSRDRTYEQYF
j_call: TRBJ2-1; v_call: TRBV7-2; cdr3_aa: CASSLVAASSYNEQFF
j_call: TRBJ2-7; v_call: TRBV7-8; cdr3_aa: CASSLRTGEFYEQYF
j_call: TRBJ2-1; v_call: TRBV6-5; cdr3_aa: CASSTRTVGHEQFF
j_call: TRBJ2-5; v_call: TRBV12-3/TRBV12-4; cdr3_aa: CASRQGQETQYF
j_call: TRBJ2-1; v_call: TRBV7-3; cdr3_aa: CASSLTAGGYDEQFF
j_call: TRBJ1-1; v_call: TRBV19; cdr3_aa: CASRDGFRRDTEAFF
j_call: TRBJ2-1; v_call: TRBV18; cdr3_aa: CASSPSMTSGTYNEQFF
j_call: TRBJ1-1; v_call: TRBV28; cdr3_aa: CASILGEGTKAFF
j_call: TRBJ1-1; v_call: TRBV28; cdr3_aa: CASTQLAREAFF
j_call: TRBJ1-5; v_call: TRBV5-6; cdr3_aa: CASSFRGTGKNNNRPQHF
j_call: TRBJ1-2; v_call: TRBV29-1; cdr3_aa: CSVDLQGTGRYGYTF
j_call: TRBJ1-1; v_call: TRBV5-1; cdr3_aa: CASSLESQGAGTEAFF
j_call: TRBJ2-1; v_call: TRBV7-9; cdr3_aa: CASTSSLLAGYNEQFF
j_call: TRBJ1-2; v_call: TRBV28; cdr3_aa: CASSFETGGESYGYTF
j_call: TRBJ2-4; v_call: TRBV2; cdr3_aa: CASEPQILAKNIQYF
j_call: TRBJ1-4; v_call: TRBV27; cdr3_aa: CASSLATAINEKLFF
j_call: TRBJ2-1; v_call: TRBV27; cdr3_aa: CASSLWVGQGHNEQFF
j_call: TRBJ1-5; v_call: TRBV28; cdr3_aa: CASIGGAPGSNQPQHF
j_call: TRBJ1-1; v_call: TRBV10-3; cdr3_aa: CAISVGDSWNTEAFF
j_call: TRBJ1-6; v_call: TRBV28; cdr3_aa: CASKLSGYNSPLHF
j_call: TRBJ1-5; v_call: TRBV21-1; cdr3_aa: CASSGKGLPQHF
j_call: TRBJ1-3; v_call: TRBV28; cdr3_aa: CASSLGGLGSGNTIYF
j_call: TRBJ1-5; v_call: TRBV30; cdr3_aa: CAWSGVPGQPQHF
j_call: TRBJ2-4; v_call: TRBV19; cdr3_aa: CASSTRDREAIQYF
j_call: TRBJ1-4; v_call: TRBV28; cdr3_aa: CASSSPGQGSEKLFF
j_call: TRBJ1-4; v_call: TRBV6-5; cdr3_aa: CASLRQTNEKLFF
j_call: TRBJ2-7; v_call: TRBV11-2; cdr3_aa: CASARLSGSFSYEQYF